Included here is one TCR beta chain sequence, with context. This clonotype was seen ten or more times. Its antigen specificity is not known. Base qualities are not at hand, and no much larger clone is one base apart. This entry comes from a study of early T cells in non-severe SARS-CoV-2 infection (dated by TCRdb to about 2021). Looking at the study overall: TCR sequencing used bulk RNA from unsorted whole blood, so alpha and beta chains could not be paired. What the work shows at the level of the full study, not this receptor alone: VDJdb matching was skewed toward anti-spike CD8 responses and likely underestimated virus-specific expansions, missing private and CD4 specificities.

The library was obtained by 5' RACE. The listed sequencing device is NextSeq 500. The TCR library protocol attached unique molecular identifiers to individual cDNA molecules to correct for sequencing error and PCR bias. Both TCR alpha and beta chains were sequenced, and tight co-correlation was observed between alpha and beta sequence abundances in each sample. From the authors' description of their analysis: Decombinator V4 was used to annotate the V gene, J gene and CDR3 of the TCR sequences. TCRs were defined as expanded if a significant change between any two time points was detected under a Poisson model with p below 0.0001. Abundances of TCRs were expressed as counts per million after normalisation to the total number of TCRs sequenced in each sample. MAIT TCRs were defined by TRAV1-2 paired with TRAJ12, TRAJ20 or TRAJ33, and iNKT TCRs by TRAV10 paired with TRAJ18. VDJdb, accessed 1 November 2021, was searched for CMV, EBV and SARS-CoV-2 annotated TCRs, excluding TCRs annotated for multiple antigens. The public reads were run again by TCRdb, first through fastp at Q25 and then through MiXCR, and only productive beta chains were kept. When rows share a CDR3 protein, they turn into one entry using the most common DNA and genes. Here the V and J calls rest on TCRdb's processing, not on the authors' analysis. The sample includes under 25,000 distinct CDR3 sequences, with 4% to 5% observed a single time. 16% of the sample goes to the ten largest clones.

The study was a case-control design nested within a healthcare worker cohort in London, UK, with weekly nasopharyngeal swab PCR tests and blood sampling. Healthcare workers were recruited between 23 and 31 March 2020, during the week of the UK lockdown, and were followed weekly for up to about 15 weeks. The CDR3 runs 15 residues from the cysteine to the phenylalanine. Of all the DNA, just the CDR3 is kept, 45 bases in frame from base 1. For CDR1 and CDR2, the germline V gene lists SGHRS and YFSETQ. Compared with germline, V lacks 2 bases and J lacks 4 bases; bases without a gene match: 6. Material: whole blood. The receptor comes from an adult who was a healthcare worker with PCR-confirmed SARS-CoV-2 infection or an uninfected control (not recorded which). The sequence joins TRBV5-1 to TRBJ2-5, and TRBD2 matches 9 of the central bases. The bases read TGCGCCAGCAGCTTCGGGACTAGCCTGGGAGAGACCCAGTACTTC. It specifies CASSFGTSLGETQYF.